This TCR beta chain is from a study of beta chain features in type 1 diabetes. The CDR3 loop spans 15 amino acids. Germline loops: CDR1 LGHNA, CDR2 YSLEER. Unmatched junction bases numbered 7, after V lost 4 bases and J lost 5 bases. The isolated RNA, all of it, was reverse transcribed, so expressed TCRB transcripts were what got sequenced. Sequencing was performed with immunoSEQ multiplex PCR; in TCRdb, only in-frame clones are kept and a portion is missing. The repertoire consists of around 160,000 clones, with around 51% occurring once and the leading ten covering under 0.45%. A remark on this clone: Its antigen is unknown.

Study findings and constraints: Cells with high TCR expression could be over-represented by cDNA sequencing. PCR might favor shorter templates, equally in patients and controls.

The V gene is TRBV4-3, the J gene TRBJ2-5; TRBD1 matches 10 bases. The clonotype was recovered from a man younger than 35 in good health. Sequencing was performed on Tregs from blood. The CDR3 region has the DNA TGCGCCAGCAGCCTCGCGACAGGGGGCAGGGAGACCCAGTACTTC. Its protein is CASSLATGGRETQYF.